This TCR beta chain was retrieved from a study of blood T cell repertoires in COVID-19. The wider study: PBMCs, B-cell-depleted T cells, or T cells provided the cDNA or gDNA that made up the material.

Generated by immunoSEQ multiplex PCR, the TCRdb table keeps only in-frame clones and is missing some. The sample includes 140,000 to 150,000 clones, 75% to 90% of them seen just once. This CDR3 comprises 14 residues. Germline assignment: CDR1 SNHLY and CDR2 FYNNEI. V was cut by 4 bases and J by 8 bases, with 12 bases left in between. This clone was recorded once. The sample was peripheral blood. This TCR came from a man aged 45-65 years who had recovered from COVID-19. This sequence joins TRBV2 and TRBJ1-6; D perhaps matches TRBD1 (5 bases). Here the CDR3 DNA reads TGTGCCAGCAGTGTAGTCAGGGAGGATTCACCCCTCCACTTT. Translating it yields CASSVVREDSPLHF.